Following are 21 T cell receptor beta chains from one sample sequenced in a study of T cells in Graves' hyperthyroidism and ophthalmopathy. Amplification of TCR beta CDR3 regions was performed using RNA transcripts as template. When the TCR CDR3 underwent first-round RT-PCR, the HTBI primer set was used. TCRdb independently ran MiXCR on the multiplex PCR reads; one entry per CDR3 protein. Of 340,000 or so distinct CDR3 sequences listed, 16% are singletons. Sequenced material: blood. The receptor source for this set is a man younger than 40 with Graves' hyperthyroidism.

This chain connects TRBV27 to TRBJ1-6; unclear D gene. The CDR3 contains 15 residues. Germline CDR1 MNHEY, CDR2 SMNVEV (reference sequence). Trimming left V 1 base short and J 6 bases short, with 10 bases between. The CDR3 DNA sequence: TGTGCCAGCAGTTTATGGGCAGGTGGTAATTCACCCCTCCACTTT. Translated, it gives CASSLWAGGNSPLHF.

The V and J genes are TRBV6-1 and TRBJ1-5, with TRBD1 as a possible D gene (5 bases). CDR1 and CDR2 (germline): MNHNS, SASEGT. CDR3 length equals 17 residues. Trimming took off 7 bases at V and 1 base at J, with 20 bases between the two ends. This chain's CDR3 is CASTSHRARGSNQPQHF. Here the CDR3 DNA reads TGTGCCAGCACCTCCCATCGGGCCCGGGGGAGCAATCAGCCCCAGCATTTT.

This clonotype was picked up many times. V and J are TRBV20-1 and TRBJ2-3; no definite D call. Per germline, CDR1 DFQATT and CDR2 SNEGSKA (reference sequence). V was pared by 6 bases and J by 8 bases, with 9 bases between. The CDR3 totals 10 residues. For the CDR3, the DNA is TGCAGTGCCCGAGCGATTACGCAGTATTTT. This codes for CSARAITQYF.

The CDR3 DNA reads as TGTGCCAGCAGGGGAGCAGGGAGCTCCTATAATTCACCCCTCCACTTT. This encodes CASRGAGSSYNSPLHF. The genes are TRBV6-1 and TRBJ1-6, with a tentative D call TRBD1 (5 bases). V dropped 6 bases and J dropped 0 bases, with 12 bases sitting between them. The CDR3 is 16 residues long. CDR1 is MNHNS and CDR2 is SASEGT in the germline V gene.

This clonotype was observed many times. V is TRBV5-1 and J is TRBJ2-1, with D perhaps being TRBD1 or TRBD2 (6 bases each). From germline, CDR1 is SGHRS and CDR2 YFSETQ. The CDR3 loop spans 17 amino acids. Trimming shortened V by 2 bases and J by 1 base, and 16 bases separated the two germline ends. In DNA, the CDR3 is TGCGCCAGCAGCTTATTAGGGGGGACAACTTCCTACAATGAGCAGTTCTTC. It is translated as CASSLLGGTTSYNEQFF.

The table lists this clonotype with a few counts. The chain has TRBV5-5 and TRBJ2-3, with D tentatively TRBD1 (5 bases). This CDR3 is built from 14 residues. The germline V gene has CDR1 SGHKS and CDR2 YYEKEE (reference sequence). V was clipped by 2 bases and J by 6 bases, with 13 bases between them. Here the CDR3 reads CASSLRWPGDTQYF. CDR3 DNA sequence: TGTGCCAGCAGCTTAAGATGGCCAGGGGATACGCAGTATTTT.

This clonotype was counted many times. The V call is TRBV5-1, the J call TRBJ1-2; 10 bases are shared with TRBD1. Germline CDR1 SGHRS, CDR2 YFSETQ. V lost 4 bases, J lost 4 bases, and 10 bases stayed unmatched. The CDR3 length is 16 residues. The chain's CDR3 is CASSPRQGASGYGYTF. In DNA, the CDR3 is TGCGCCAGCAGCCCCAGACAGGGGGCATCGGGCTATGGCTACACCTTC. The whole variable domain, remainder taken from reference TRBV5-1 and TRBJ1-2, is KAGVTQTPRYLIKTRGQQVTLSCSPISGHRSVSWYQQTPGQGLQFLFEYFSETQRNKGNFPGRFSGRQFSNSRSEMNVSTLELGDSALYLCASSPRQGASGYGYTFGSGTRLTVV.

This chain uses TRBV24-1 with TRBJ2-1; D tentatively reads TRBD1 or TRBD2 (5 bases each). There are 15 residues in the CDR3. Germline CDR1 and CDR2: KGHDR and SFDVKD. The V and J ends lost 4 bases and 5 bases respectively, with 14 bases between them. CDR3 protein: CATSDLGTPDNEQFF. CDR3 nucleotide sequence: TGTGCCACCAGTGACCTCGGGACGCCGGACAATGAGCAGTTCTTC.

The chain links TRBV6-4 to TRBJ2-2, with TRBD2 matching over 11 bases. Germline V gene lookup returns CDR1 MRHNA and CDR2 SNTAGT. The CDR3 sequence is 22 residues long. The junction had 23 bases not matched to a gene; V was cut back by 6 bases and J by 2 bases. CDR3 bases: TGTGCCAGCAGCGCGAAACCCCAAATACTAGCGGGAGTCCCAGATAACACCGGGGAGCTGTTTTTT. It is translated as CASSAKPQILAGVPDNTGELFF.

This clonotype turned up a few times. This sequence joins TRBV7-8 and TRBJ2-1, with 9 bases aligning to TRBD1. V trimming: 1 base; J trimming: 7 bases; junction bases outside the gene matches: 11. Germline values: CDR1 SGHVS, CDR2 FQNEAQ. The CDR3 length is 17 residues. CDR3 sequence reads: CASSLGYRDREPNEQFF. CDR3 sequence (DNA): TGTGCCAGCAGCTTAGGTTACCGGGACAGGGAACCTAATGAGCAGTTCTTC.

This clonotype was detected once. The rearrangement joins TRBV30 to TRBJ1-5; D is perhaps TRBD1 (6 bases). The CDR3 runs 16 residues. V was shortened by 1 base and J by 2 bases, with 15 bases between the two germline ends. Germline V CDR1 and CDR2: GTSNPN, SVGIG (reference sequence). The CDR3, as DNA: TGTGCCTGGAGTGACAGGGAATGGTATGGCAATCAGCCCCAGCATTTT. This gives the protein CAWSDREWYGNQPQHF.

This clonotype was recorded a few times. V gene TRBV20-1 combines with J gene TRBJ2-2, with 10 bases matching TRBD2. The CDR3 has 15 amino acids. V dropped 5 bases and J dropped 0; count of bases not matched to a gene: 3. The germline V gene encodes CDR1 DFQATT and CDR2 SNEGSKA (reference sequence). CDR3 DNA sequence: TGCAGTGCTCCACTAGCGGGAACGAACACCGGGGAGCTGTTTTTT. This sequence encodes CSAPLAGTNTGELFF.

The gene calls are TRBV19 and TRBJ2-7; weak D call: TRBD2 (5 bases). This CDR3 is 15 amino acids long. V was pared by 5 bases and J by 3 bases, with 17 bases between. The germline V gene has CDR1 LNHDA and CDR2 SQIVND (reference sequence). CDR3 residues: CASSWGSGRGYEQYF. CDR3 in DNA: TGTGCCAGTAGTTGGGGTTCAGGCCGGGGCTACGAGCAGTACTTC.

This clonotype was found many times. V usage is TRBV5-1 and J usage is TRBJ2-3; 10 nucleotides line up with TRBD2. CDR1 and CDR2 (germline): SGHRS, YFSETQ. V dropped 4 bases and J dropped 5; count of bases not matched to a gene: 10. The length of the CDR3 is 16 residues. The CDR3 DNA is TGCGCCAGCAGCGTGGTATCAGCGGGAGGGGAAGATACGCAGTATTTT. Amino acids: CASSVVSAGGEDTQYF.

This clonotype has ten or more counts. The V gene is TRBV12-3 or TRBV12-4, the J gene TRBJ2-7; 7 bases are shared with TRBD1. This CDR3 is 12 amino acids long. J lost 6 bases, V lost 6 bases, and 5 bases had no gene match. CDR3 protein: CASSQTGREQYF. In nucleotides, the CDR3 is TGTGCCAGCAGCCAGACAGGGCGCGAGCAGTACTTC.

In its sample, this clonotype was seen many times. The chain recombines TRBV2 with TRBJ2-3; D not resolved. V lost 3 bases and J 2 bases, leaving 6 bases between the germline ends. Germline assignment: CDR1 SNHLY and CDR2 FYNNEI. This CDR3 has 13 amino acids. The chain's CDR3 is CASSDTLTDTQYF. The CDR3 DNA is TGTGCCAGCAGTGATACCCTCACAGATACGCAGTATTTT.

This rearrangement joins TRBV30 to TRBJ1-6, with a tentative D call TRBD1 (5 bases). In germline, CDR1 is GTSNPN, CDR2 SVGIG (reference sequence). This CDR3 comprises 12 residues. The ends were cut back, 6 bases at V and 15 bases at J, with 18 bases in the middle. The CDR3 DNA sequence: TGTGCCTGTTCTACCCGGACCCAGGGCCTCCACTTT. Amino acids: CACSTRTQGLHF.

This clonotype was observed a few times. V gene TRBV28 combines with J gene TRBJ2-5; D not resolved. Germline V lookup: CDR1 MDHEN, CDR2 SYDVKM. The V and J ends lost 7 bases and 0 bases respectively, with 9 bases between them. The CDR3 runs to 13 residues. CDR3: CASTVGNQETQYF. The CDR3 DNA sequence: TGTGCCAGCACGGTGGGCAACCAAGAGACCCAGTACTTC.

This clonotype was seen a few times. The rearrangement links TRBV29-1 to TRBJ2-5; 7 bases match TRBD1. The length of the CDR3 is 12 residues. The germline CDR1 and CDR2 sequences are SQVTM and ANQGSEA. After removal of 6 bases from V and 5 bases from J, the junction contained 6 bases not matched to a gene. CDR3 sequence reads: CSVRTGVETQYF. CDR3 coding DNA: TGCAGCGTCCGCACAGGGGTGGAGACCCAGTACTTC.

This clonotype has ten or more counts. The rearrangement links TRBV27 to TRBJ1-6; TRBD1 is a possible D gene (6 bases). Per germline, CDR1 MNHEY and CDR2 SMNVEV (reference sequence). V was shortened by 0 bases and J by 5 bases, with 8 bases between the two germline ends. The CDR3 runs to 15 residues. The CDR3 protein is CASSLSTGDNSPLHF. In DNA, the CDR3 is TGTGCCAGCAGTTTATCGACAGGAGATAATTCACCCCTCCACTTT.

This chain links TRBV30 with TRBJ2-1; 8 bases line up with TRBD2. CDR3 length: 11 amino acids. V lost 2 bases and J lost 9; bases outside the gene matches: 0. CDR1 and CDR2 from the germline V gene are GTSNPN and SVGIG (reference sequence). CDR3 coding DNA: TGTGCCTGGAGTCGGGGGGGTGAGCAGTTCTTC. It specifies CAWSRGGEQFF.